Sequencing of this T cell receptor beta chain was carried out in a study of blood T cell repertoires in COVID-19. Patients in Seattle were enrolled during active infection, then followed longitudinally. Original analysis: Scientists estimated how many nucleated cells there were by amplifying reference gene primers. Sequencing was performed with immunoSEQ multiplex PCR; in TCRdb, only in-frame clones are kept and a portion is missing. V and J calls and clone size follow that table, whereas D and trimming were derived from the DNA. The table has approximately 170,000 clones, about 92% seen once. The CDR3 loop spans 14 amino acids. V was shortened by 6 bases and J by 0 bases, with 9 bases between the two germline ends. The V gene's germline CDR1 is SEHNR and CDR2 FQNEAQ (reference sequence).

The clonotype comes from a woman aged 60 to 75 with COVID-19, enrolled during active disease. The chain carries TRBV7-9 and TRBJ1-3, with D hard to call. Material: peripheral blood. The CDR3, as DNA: TGTGCCAGCAGGGTCGGGAGCTCTGGAAACACCATATATTTT. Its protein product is CASRVGSSGNTIYF.